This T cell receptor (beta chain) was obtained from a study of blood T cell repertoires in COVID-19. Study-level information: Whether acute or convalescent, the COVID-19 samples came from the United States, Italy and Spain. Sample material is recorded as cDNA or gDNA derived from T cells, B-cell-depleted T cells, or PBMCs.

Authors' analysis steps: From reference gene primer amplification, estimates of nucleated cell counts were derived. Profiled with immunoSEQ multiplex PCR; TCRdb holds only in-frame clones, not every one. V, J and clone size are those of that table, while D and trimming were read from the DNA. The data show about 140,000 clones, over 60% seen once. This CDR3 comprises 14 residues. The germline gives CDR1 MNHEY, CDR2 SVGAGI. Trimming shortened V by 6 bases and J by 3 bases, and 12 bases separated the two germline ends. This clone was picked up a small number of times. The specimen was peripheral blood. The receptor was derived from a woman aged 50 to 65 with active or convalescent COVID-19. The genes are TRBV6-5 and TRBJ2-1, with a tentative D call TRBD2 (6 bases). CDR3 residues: CASRPGLDYNEQFF. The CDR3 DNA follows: TGTGCCAGCAGGCCGGGACTGGACTACAATGAGCAGTTCTTC.